These T cell receptor beta chains were read from a single sample in a study of T cell repertoires in cytomegalovirus infection. In TCRdb, the reads were re-called with MiXCR into one record per CDR3 protein. The data show approximately 910,000 distinct CDR3 sequences, around 32% seen once. Their specific antigens are unknown. Specimen: cultured CD8+ T cells from PBMCs, collected from culture after CMV antigen stimulation. Receptor source: a human donor in good health (CMV status not recorded). Some clones in this sample may be carry-over from other donors' samples. Each CDR3 is given with its conserved first and last residue. The D gene is left open where the match is weak. Some rows mark clone size as missing; the rest say once, few, many or name a class of expanded clone.

D	size	length	V	J	CDR3	DNA
TRBD1	many	13	TRBV7-2	TRBJ2-7	CASSLNRGNEQYF	TGTGCCAGCAGCTTAAACAGGGGCAACGAGCAGTACTTC
TRBD2	.	16	TRBV13	TRBJ2-3	CASSLERLAEGDTQYF	TGTGCCAGCAGCTTAGAGCGACTAGCGGAGGGAGATACGCAGTATTTT
TRBD2	.	15	TRBV3-1	TRBJ2-7	CASSPSSGGSYEQYF	TGTGCCAGCAGCCCCTCTAGCGGGGGATCCTACGAGCAGTACTTC
.	few	17	TRBV14	TRBJ2-2	CASSQETRAGRTGELFF	TGTGCCAGCAGCCAAGAAACGCGGGCAGGGCGCACCGGGGAGCTGTTTTTT
.	few	16	TRBV7-4	TRBJ2-3	CASSSGGRLGTDTQYF	TGTGCCAGCAGCTCCGGGGGGCGGCTTGGTACAGATACGCAGTATTTT
TRBD2	few	17	TRBV11-2	TRBJ2-1	CASSPELAGGRSNEQFF	TGTGCCAGCAGCCCCGAGCTAGCGGGGGGTCGTAGCAATGAGCAGTTCTTC
TRBD2	.	16	TRBV7-6	TRBJ2-7	CASSFTSGGTTYEQYF	TGTGCCAGCAGCTTCACTAGCGGGGGGACTACCTACGAGCAGTACTTC
.	.	13	TRBV7-2	TRBJ2-5	CASSPPLEETQYF	TGTGCCAGCAGCCCACCATTGGAAGAGACCCAGTACTTC
.	few	16	TRBV3-1	TRBJ1-2	CASSQEGGGPRDGYTF	TGTGCCAGCAGCCAAGAGGGGGGCGGCCCTAGGGATGGCTACACCTTC
.	.	12	TRBV20-1	TRBJ1-2	CTTREGGYGYTF	TGCACCACTAGAGAGGGGGGGTATGGCTACACCTTC
.	.	13	TRBV25-1	TRBJ1-1	CASSEYLTGEAFF	TGTGCCAGCAGTGAATATCTAACAGGGGAAGCTTTCTTT
TRBD2	.	17	TRBV7-9	TRBJ2-3	CASSSGTSGAHTDTQYF	TGTGCCAGCAGCTCCGGGACTAGCGGGGCGCACACAGATACGCAGTATTTT
.	many	13	TRBV7-2	TRBJ1-2	CASSWGTSYGYTF	TGTGCCAGCAGCTGGGGGACAAGCTATGGCTACACCTTC
.	many	15	TRBV7-8	TRBJ1-5	CASSLEDQGYQPQHF	TGTGCCAGCAGCTTAGAGGACCAGGGTTATCAGCCCCAGCATTTT
TRBD1	few	16	TRBV12-3/TRBV12-4	TRBJ1-1	CASSLTVTGGNTEAFF	TGTGCCAGCAGTTTAACCGTGACAGGGGGCAACACTGAAGCTTTCTTT
.	.	14	TRBV6-2/TRBV6-3	TRBJ2-2	CASSYWQNTGELFF	TGTGCCAGCAGTTACTGGCAGAACACCGGGGAGCTGTTTTTT
TRBD1	.	15	TRBV20-1	TRBJ1-1	CSARAIGTDIAEAFF	TGCAGTGCTAGAGCGATCGGGACAGATATTGCTGAAGCTTTCTTT
TRBD1	.	14	TRBV7-8	TRBJ2-1	CASSTRTGLDEQFF	TGTGCCAGCAGCACAAGGACAGGGTTGGATGAGCAGTTCTTC
.	few	15	TRBV2	TRBJ1-5	CASSDGQGSNQPQHF	TGTGCCAGCAGTGATGGTCAGGGGAGCAATCAGCCCCAGCATTTT
.	few	15	TRBV12-3/TRBV12-4	TRBJ1-6	CASRSRGSYNSPLHF	TGTGCCAGCAGGTCACGGGGCTCCTATAATTCACCCCTCCACTTT
TRBD1	.	17	TRBV19	TRBJ1-6	CASKQNRGPKYNSPLHF	TGTGCCAGTAAACAAAACAGGGGCCCAAAATATAATTCACCCCTCCACTTT
.	few	21	TRBV24-1	TRBJ2-2	CATSDPQRGLPGASNTGELFF	TGTGCCACCAGTGATCCCCAAAGGGGGTTACCTGGGGCTTCGAACACCGGGGAGCTGTTTTTT
.	.	12	TRBV5-1	TRBJ1-1	CASSYSGFEAFF	TGCGCCAGCAGCTACTCCGGATTTGAAGCTTTCTTT
.	few	14	TRBV6-2/TRBV6-3	TRBJ2-1	CASTVASSYNEQFF	TGTGCCAGCACCGTAGCTAGCTCCTACAATGAGCAGTTCTTC
.	.	15	TRBV7-2	TRBJ1-1	CASSLGRGWSTEAFF	TGTGCCAGCAGCTTAGGGAGGGGGTGGAGCACTGAAGCTTTCTTT
.	.	12	TRBV28	TRBJ1-1	CASSFYQGTTFF	TGTGCCAGCAGTTTCTACCAGGGTACGACTTTCTTT
.	few	16	TRBV7-8	TRBJ2-2	CASSLNPRANTGELFF	TGTGCCAGCAGCTTAAACCCCAGGGCGAACACCGGGGAGCTGTTTTTT
TRBD1	.	14	TRBV19	TRBJ1-1	CASSVQTGITEAFF	TGTGCCAGTAGTGTTCAGACAGGGATCACTGAAGCTTTCTTT
.	few	14	TRBV7-6	TRBJ2-7	CASSFPRLDYEQYF	TGTGCCAGCAGCTTCCCCCGGCTGGACTACGAGCAGTACTTC
TRBD2	.	21	TRBV6-2/TRBV6-3	TRBJ2-1	CASSYYQGLAGSRGSYNEQFF	TGTGCCAGCAGTTATTACCAGGGACTAGCGGGGTCAAGGGGCTCCTACAATGAGCAGTTCTTC
TRBD2	.	14	TRBV19	TRBJ2-1	CASSIRDYLTEQFF	TGTGCCAGTAGTATCCGGGACTATCTTACGGAGCAGTTCTTC
.	.	15	TRBV19	TRBJ1-2	CASSMSTDSLDGYTF	TGTGCCAGTAGTATGTCAACAGACTCCCTTGACGGCTACACCTTC
TRBD1	.	15	TRBV6-5	TRBJ2-3	CANSSPGQNTDTQYF	TGTGCCAACAGTTCACCGGGACAGAACACAGATACGCAGTATTTT
TRBD1	.	18	TRBV7-9	TRBJ2-7	CASSLEFGGTGGEDEQYF	TGTGCCAGCAGCTTAGAGTTTGGAGGGACAGGGGGCGAGGACGAGCAGTACTTC
TRBD1	.	12	TRBV4-1	TRBJ1-2	CASSTRGYGYTF	TGTGCCAGCAGCACCAGGGGGTATGGCTACACCTTC
.	.	15	TRBV19	TRBJ2-1	CASSIVVGANNEQFF	TGTGCCAGTAGTATAGTCGTGGGGGCGAACAATGAGCAGTTCTTC
.	.	16	TRBV7-8	TRBJ2-2	CASSSALGTFTGELYF	TGTGCCAGCAGCTCGGCTCTCGGAACGTTCACCGGGGAGCTGTATTTT
TRBD1	few	15	TRBV6-2/TRBV6-3	TRBJ1-1	CATRTGREGLTEAFF	TGTGCCACCCGGACAGGGCGGGAAGGGTTGACTGAAGCTTTCTTT
TRBD1	.	16	TRBV12-5	TRBJ2-7	CASGYPLGQGDYEQYF	TGTGCTAGTGGTTACCCTCTCGGACAGGGGGACTACGAGCAGTACTTC
.	.	14	TRBV4-1	TRBJ1-5	CASSQARGNQPQHF	TGCGCCAGCAGCCAAGCCAGGGGCAATCAGCCCCAGCATTTT
.	many	12	TRBV7-9	TRBJ1-2	CASSSGDYGYTF	TGTGCCAGCAGCTCAGGCGACTATGGCTACACCTTC